This is a list of T cell receptor beta chains from one sample in a study of CD8 T cells in ankylosing spondylitis. TCRdb processed the 5' RACE reads anew with MiXCR; each CDR3 protein has one entry. The sample yields about 340,000 distinct CDR3 sequences, approximately 15% seen once. Material for sequencing was blood, either unsorted or a sorted T cell fraction (not recorded which). The origin of the receptors is a male donor with ankylosing spondylitis or in good health (not recorded which). Each CDR3 is given with its conserved first and last residue. D genes are given only for firm matches. Clone size is shown for a subset of rows, as once, few, many or a class of expanded clone.

TRBV9	NA	15	TRBD2	TRBJ2-3	TGTGCCAGCAGCGTACGGGGGGGGCCCCGGGATACGCAGTATTTT	CASSVRGGPRDTQYF
TRBV20-1	few	15	NA	TRBJ1-4	TGCAGTGCCGTTAGTTCGTATAGCACTAATGAAAAACTGTTTTTT	CSAVSSYSTNEKLFF
TRBV11-2	NA	13	NA	TRBJ1-1	TGTGCCAGCAGCTCATGGGACGACGGGTTACCTTTCTTT	CASSSWDDGLPFF
TRBV20-1	few	15	NA	TRBJ2-2	TGCAGTGCTAGATCTCGAAGAGCGAACACCGGGGAGCTGTTTTTT	CSARSRRANTGELFF
TRBV5-6	few	12	NA	TRBJ2-3	TGTGCCAGCAGCTTGAGGTTCCATACGCAGTATTTT	CASSLRFHTQYF
TRBV4-1	NA	18	TRBD2	TRBJ2-3	TGCGCCAGCAGCCAAGGGGTCGGACTAGACCTCAGCACAGATACGCAGTATTTT	CASSQGVGLDLSTDTQYF
TRBV3-1	few	15	NA	TRBJ2-7	TGTGCCAGCAGCCAAGGCGTCCACAGCACGGGCGAGCAGTACTTC	CASSQGVHSTGEQYF
TRBV19	few	14	NA	TRBJ1-2	TGTGCCAGTAGTCCTTCAGGACCTGGGAAGGGCTACACCTTC	CASSPSGPGKGYTF
TRBV6-1	NA	14	TRBD1	TRBJ2-1	TGTGCCACCTCGACAGGGGGCCGCCACAATGAGCAGTTCTTC	CATSTGGRHNEQFF
TRBV5-1	NA	15	TRBD1	TRBJ2-1	TGCGCCAGCAGCACGGATACGGGACAGCGAAATGAGCAGTTCTTC	CASSTDTGQRNEQFF
TRBV5-4	NA	17	NA	TRBJ2-1	TGTGCCAGCAGCTTGGGAGTAGCGCCTAGCTCCTACAATGAGCAGTTCTTC	CASSLGVAPSSYNEQFF
TRBV11-2	NA	17	TRBD2	TRBJ2-1	TGTGCCAGCAGCTCAGAGGCGGTGGGCGGGGGGGCGTATGAGCAGTTCTTC	CASSSEAVGGGAYEQFF
TRBV29-1	few	12	NA	TRBJ1-2	TGCAGCGTTGAACGGGATAGAGGTGGCTACACCTTC	CSVERDRGGYTF
TRBV12-5	NA	14	NA	TRBJ1-2	TGTGCTAGTGCCCCCTCCGGGACCTCATCCGGCTACACCTTC	CASAPSGTSSGYTF
TRBV5-1	NA	14	NA	TRBJ2-5	TGCGCCAGCAGCTTGGCGGTAGCCCAAGAGACCCAGTACTTC	CASSLAVAQETQYF
TRBV12-3/TRBV12-4	many	15	NA	TRBJ2-1	TGTGCCAGCAGTAAAGGGACGGAGTCCTACAATGAGCAGTTCTTC	CASSKGTESYNEQFF
TRBV7-2	NA	15	NA	TRBJ2-4	TGTGCCAGCAGCTTAGCGCTCCAGGGGTGGAACATTCAGTACTTC	CASSLALQGWNIQYF
TRBV6-6	once	13	TRBD1	TRBJ2-1	TGTGCCAGCAGTTGGACAGGGGAAGATGAGCAGTTCTTC	CASSWTGEDEQFF
TRBV7-8	few	15	NA	TRBJ2-1	TGTGCCAGCAGCTTAACACGAGGGGCCAGGAATGAGCAGTTCTTC	CASSLTRGARNEQFF
TRBV18	NA	13	NA	TRBJ2-7	TGTGCCAGCTCACGACAAGATAGGTACGAGCAGTACTTC	CASSRQDRYEQYF
TRBV6-1	NA	19	TRBD2	TRBJ2-1	TGTGCCAGCAGCCCGTATTCGGGTGTCCTAGCGGGTTCCTACAATGAGCAGTTCTTC	CASSPYSGVLAGSYNEQFF
TRBV29-1	NA	11	NA	TRBJ1-2	TGCAGCGGGGGTGAGAACTATGGCTACACCTTC	CSGGENYGYTF
TRBV12-3/TRBV12-4	NA	14	NA	TRBJ2-7	TGTGCCAGCAGTTTGGAGACAAAATCCTACGAGCAGTACTTC	CASSLETKSYEQYF
TRBV12-3/TRBV12-4	few	13	NA	TRBJ2-5	TGTGCCAGCAGTTTTGGCTACCAAGAGACCCAGTACTTC	CASSFGYQETQYF
TRBV20-1	few	14	NA	TRBJ2-5	TGCAGTGCCGAGGCTGGGACGGGACTGGAGACCCAGTACTTC	CSAEAGTGLETQYF
TRBV25-1	NA	11	NA	TRBJ2-1	TGTGCCAGTCAGGGGAGGAATGAGCAGTTCTTC	CASQGRNEQFF
TRBV7-8	NA	13	NA	TRBJ1-5	TGTGCCAGCATGGCAGTGTCGGATCAGCCCCAGCATTTT	CASMAVSDQPQHF
TRBV6-1	few	15	NA	TRBJ1-4	TGTGCCAGCATGCACAGGTCTCCCCAAGGGGAAAAACTGTTTTTT	CASMHRSPQGEKLFF
TRBV12-3/TRBV12-4	few	15	NA	TRBJ1-6	TGTGCCAGCAGTTTTATAACAGGGTCAGGTTCACCCCTCCACTTT	CASSFITGSGSPLHF
TRBV7-2	NA	17	TRBD1	TRBJ2-3	TGTGCCAGCAGCTTAGCGCTTCTTACAGGGGGCGGGTATACGCAGTATTTT	CASSLALLTGGGYTQYF
TRBV12-3/TRBV12-4	few	14	NA	TRBJ2-1	TGTGCCAGCAGTTTCGGGCCCCAGGGCAATGAGCAGTTCTTC	CASSFGPQGNEQFF
TRBV21-1	NA	19	NA	TRBJ2-7	TGTGCCAGCAGCAATTACACCCCCTTCGTAGCTTACCTACCGGGGGAGCAGTACTTC	CASSNYTPFVAYLPGEQYF
TRBV7-2	NA	16	NA	TRBJ2-3	TGTGCCAGCAGCTTAGCACCCGGAGCGAGCACAGATACGCAGTATTTT	CASSLAPGASTDTQYF
TRBV5-1	NA	14	TRBD2	TRBJ2-5	TGCGCCAGCGCCGACAAGTCTAGCGGAGAGACCCAGTACTTC	CASADKSSGETQYF
TRBV5-1	NA	14	NA	TRBJ1-1	TGCGCCAGCAGCCCGGTGGCGGGGAGTACTGAAGCTTTCTTT	CASSPVAGSTEAFF
TRBV7-2	few	12	NA	TRBJ1-5	TGTGCCAGCAGCTTAGCCGCCGGGCCCCAGCATTTT	CASSLAAGPQHF
TRBV10-1	NA	14	NA	TRBJ2-3	TGCGCCAGCAGGCCGGACAGATACACAGATACGCAGTATTTT	CASRPDRYTDTQYF
TRBV5-1	NA	14	TRBD1	TRBJ1-1	TGCGCCAGCAGCTGGGACAGGGTAACGACTGAAGCTTTCTTT	CASSWDRVTTEAFF
TRBV29-1	many	12	NA	TRBJ1-2	TGCAGCGTTGACTCCGCCAACTATGGCTACACCTTC	CSVDSANYGYTF
TRBV10-3	many	13	NA	TRBJ2-3	TGTGCCATCAGTGCAACGCGAGAAGATACGCAGTATTTT	CAISATREDTQYF
TRBV3-1	NA	17	TRBD2	TRBJ2-7	TGTGCCAGCAGCCAAGAGAAAACTAGCGGGCCGCCCTACGAGCAGTACTTC	CASSQEKTSGPPYEQYF
TRBV12-3/TRBV12-4	NA	15	NA	TRBJ1-1	TGTGCCAGCAGTTTAGTCGTAGGGGAGGACACTGAAGCTTTCTTT	CASSLVVGEDTEAFF
TRBV5-1	NA	15	NA	TRBJ2-3	TGCGCCAGCAGCTTGGATGGGGAGGGCACAGATACGCAGTATTTT	CASSLDGEGTDTQYF
TRBV3-1	NA	15	NA	TRBJ2-2	TGTGCCAGCAGCCTGGGATGGTCGAATTCCGGGGAGCTGTTTTTT	CASSLGWSNSGELFF
TRBV4-1	NA	17	TRBD1	TRBJ2-1	TGCGCCAGCAGCCAAGGTAATCCGGGACAGCCATACAATGAGCAGTTCTTC	CASSQGNPGQPYNEQFF
TRBV20-1	few	15	TRBD1	TRBJ1-1	TGCAGTGCTAGGGGTCGGGACAGGGCCCTAACTGAAGCTTTCTTT	CSARGRDRALTEAFF
TRBV10-3	few	15	TRBD1	TRBJ2-3	TGTGCCATCAGTGAGGGGACAGGGAACGCAGATACGCAGTATTTT	CAISEGTGNADTQYF
TRBV12-3/TRBV12-4	few	15	NA	TRBJ2-3	TGTGCCAGCAGTTTTCCTCGTTCAGATGGGGATACGCAGTATTTT	CASSFPRSDGDTQYF
TRBV4-1	few	15	NA	TRBJ1-5	TGCGCCAGCAGCCAAGTGGGTGGGGACAATCAGCCCCAGCATTTT	CASSQVGGDNQPQHF
TRBV20-1	NA	15	NA	TRBJ1-1	TGCAGTGCTAGAGAAGTGGGGCACCCGAACACTGAAGCTTTCTTT	CSAREVGHPNTEAFF